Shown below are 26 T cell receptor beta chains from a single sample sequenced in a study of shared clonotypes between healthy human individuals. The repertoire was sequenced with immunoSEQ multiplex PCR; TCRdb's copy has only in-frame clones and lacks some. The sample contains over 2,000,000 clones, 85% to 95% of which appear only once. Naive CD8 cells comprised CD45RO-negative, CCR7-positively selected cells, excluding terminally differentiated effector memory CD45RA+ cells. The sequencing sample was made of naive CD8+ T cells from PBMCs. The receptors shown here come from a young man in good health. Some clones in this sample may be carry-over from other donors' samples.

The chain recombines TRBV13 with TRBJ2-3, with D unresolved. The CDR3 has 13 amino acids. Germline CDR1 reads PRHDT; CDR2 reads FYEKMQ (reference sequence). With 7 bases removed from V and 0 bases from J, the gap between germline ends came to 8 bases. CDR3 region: CASTPQSTDTQYF. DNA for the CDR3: TGTGCCAGCACCCCACAGAGCACAGATACGCAGTATTTT.

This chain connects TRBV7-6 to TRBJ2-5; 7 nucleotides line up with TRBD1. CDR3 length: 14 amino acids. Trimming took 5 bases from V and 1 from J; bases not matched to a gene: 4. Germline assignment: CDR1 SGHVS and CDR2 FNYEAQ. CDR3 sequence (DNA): TGTGCCAGCAGCCGGACAGGAATCCAAGAGACCCAGTACTTC. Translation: CASSRTGIQETQYF.

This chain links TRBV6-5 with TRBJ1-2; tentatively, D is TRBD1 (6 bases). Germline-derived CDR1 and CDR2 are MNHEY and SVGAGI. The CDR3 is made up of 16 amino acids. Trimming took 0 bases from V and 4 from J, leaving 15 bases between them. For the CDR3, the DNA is TGTGCCAGCAGTTACTCTCAAAATACAGGGTCCTATGGCTACACCTTC. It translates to CASSYSQNTGSYGYTF.

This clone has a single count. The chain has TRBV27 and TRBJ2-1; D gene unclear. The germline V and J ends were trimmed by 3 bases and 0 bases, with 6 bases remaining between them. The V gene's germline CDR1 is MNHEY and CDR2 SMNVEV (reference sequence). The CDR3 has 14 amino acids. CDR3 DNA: TGTGCCAGCAGTTTTGCTACCTCCTACAATGAGCAGTTCTTC. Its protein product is CASSFATSYNEQFF.

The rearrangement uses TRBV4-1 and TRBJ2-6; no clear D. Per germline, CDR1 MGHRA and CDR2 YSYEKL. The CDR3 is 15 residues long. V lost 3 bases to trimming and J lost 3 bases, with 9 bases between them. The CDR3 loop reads CASSQDRVGANVLTF. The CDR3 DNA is TGCGCCAGCAGCCAGGATAGGGTTGGGGCCAACGTCCTGACTTTC.

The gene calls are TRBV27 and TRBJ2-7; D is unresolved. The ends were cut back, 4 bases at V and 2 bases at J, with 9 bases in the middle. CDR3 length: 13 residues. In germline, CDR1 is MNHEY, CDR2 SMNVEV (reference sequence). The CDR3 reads CASSWARTYEQYF. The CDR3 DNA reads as TGTGCCAGCAGTTGGGCCCGAACCTACGAGCAGTACTTC.

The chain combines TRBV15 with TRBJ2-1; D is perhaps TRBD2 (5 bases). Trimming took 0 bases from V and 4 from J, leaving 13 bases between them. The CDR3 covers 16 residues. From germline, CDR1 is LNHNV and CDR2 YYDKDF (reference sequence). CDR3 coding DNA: TGTGCCACCAGCAGAGATCTTAGTGGGGAGTACAATGAGCAGTTCTTC. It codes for CATSRDLSGEYNEQFF.

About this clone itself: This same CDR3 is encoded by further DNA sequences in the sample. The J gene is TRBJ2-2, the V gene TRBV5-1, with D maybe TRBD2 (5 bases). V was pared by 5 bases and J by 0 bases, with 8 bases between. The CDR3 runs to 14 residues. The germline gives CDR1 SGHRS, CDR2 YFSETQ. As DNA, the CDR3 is TGCGCCAGCAGTCCCGGGACGAACACCGGGGAGCTGTTTTTT. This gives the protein CASSPGTNTGELFF.

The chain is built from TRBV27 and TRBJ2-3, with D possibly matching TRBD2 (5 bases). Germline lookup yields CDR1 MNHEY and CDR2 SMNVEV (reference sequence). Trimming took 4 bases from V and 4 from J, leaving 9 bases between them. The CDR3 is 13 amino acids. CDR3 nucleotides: TGTGCCAGCAGTTCCCCGGAGGCAGATACGCAGTATTTT. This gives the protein CASSSPEADTQYF.

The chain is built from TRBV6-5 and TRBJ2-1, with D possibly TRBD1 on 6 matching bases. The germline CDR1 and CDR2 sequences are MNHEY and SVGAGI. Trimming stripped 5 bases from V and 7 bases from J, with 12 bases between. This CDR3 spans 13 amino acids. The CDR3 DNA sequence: TGTGCCAGCAGTAAAGACAGGACGAATGAGCAGTTCTTC. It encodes CASSKDRTNEQFF.

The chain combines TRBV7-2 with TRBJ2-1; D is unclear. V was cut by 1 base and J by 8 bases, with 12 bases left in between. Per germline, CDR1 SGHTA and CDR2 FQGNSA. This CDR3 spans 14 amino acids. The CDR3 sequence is CASSLVWLGDEQFF. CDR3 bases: TGTGCCAGCAGCTTAGTTTGGCTGGGCGATGAGCAGTTCTTC.

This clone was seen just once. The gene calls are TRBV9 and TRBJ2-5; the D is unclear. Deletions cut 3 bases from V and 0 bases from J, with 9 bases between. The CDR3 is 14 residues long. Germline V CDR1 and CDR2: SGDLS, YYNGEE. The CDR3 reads CASSGRTDQETQYF. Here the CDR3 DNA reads TGTGCCAGCAGCGGCCGGACGGACCAAGAGACCCAGTACTTC.

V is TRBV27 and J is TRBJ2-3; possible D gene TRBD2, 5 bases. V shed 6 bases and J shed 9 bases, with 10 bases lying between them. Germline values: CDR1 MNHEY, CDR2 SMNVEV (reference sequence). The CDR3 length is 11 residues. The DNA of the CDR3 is TGTGCCAGCAGCCGGGAAGGAACGCAGTATTTT. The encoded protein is CASSREGTQYF.

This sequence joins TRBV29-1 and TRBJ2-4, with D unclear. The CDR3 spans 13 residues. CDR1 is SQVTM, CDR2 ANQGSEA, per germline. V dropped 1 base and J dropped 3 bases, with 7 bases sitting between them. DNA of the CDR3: TGCAGCGTTGAAGGGGCGAGCAAAAACATTCAGTACTTC. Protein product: CSVEGASKNIQYF.

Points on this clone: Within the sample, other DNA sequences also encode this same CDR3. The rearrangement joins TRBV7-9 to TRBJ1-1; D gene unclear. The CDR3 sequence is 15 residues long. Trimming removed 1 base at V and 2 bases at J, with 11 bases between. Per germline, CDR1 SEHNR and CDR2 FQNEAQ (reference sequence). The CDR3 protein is CASSLEAGRNTEAFF. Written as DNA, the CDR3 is TGTGCCAGCAGCTTAGAGGCGGGGAGAAACACTGAAGCTTTCTTT. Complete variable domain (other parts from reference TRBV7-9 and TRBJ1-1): DTGVSQNPRHKITKRGQNVTFRCDPISEHNRLYWYRQTLGQGPEFLTYFQNEAQLEKSRLLSDRFSAERPKGSFSTLEIQRTEQGDSAMYLCASSLEAGRNTEAFFGQGTRLTVV.

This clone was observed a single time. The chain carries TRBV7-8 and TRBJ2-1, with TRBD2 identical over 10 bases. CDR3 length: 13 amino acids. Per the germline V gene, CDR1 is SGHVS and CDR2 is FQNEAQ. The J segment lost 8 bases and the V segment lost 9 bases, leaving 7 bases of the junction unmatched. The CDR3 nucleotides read TGTGCCAGTCTTAGCGGGAGGTCGTATGAGCAGTTCTTC. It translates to CASLSGRSYEQFF.

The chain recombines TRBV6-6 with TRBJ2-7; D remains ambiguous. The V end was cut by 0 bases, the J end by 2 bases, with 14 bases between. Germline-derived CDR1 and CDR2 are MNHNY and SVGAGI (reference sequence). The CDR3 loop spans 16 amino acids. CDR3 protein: CASSYSASSITYEQYF. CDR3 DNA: TGTGCCAGCAGTTACTCGGCTAGTTCAATTACCTACGAGCAGTACTTC.

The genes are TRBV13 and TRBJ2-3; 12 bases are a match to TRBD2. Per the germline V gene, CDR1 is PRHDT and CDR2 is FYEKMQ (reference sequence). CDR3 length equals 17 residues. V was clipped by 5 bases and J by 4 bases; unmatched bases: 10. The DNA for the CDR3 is TGTGCCAGCAGCGCTAGACTAGCGGGAGAATGGGCAGATACGCAGTATTTT. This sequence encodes CASSARLAGEWADTQYF.

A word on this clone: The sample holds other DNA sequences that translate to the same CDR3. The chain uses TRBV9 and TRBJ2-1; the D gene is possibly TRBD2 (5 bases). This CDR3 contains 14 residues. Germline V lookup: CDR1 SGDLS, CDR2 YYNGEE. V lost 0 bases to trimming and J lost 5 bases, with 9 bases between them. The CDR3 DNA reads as TGTGCCAGCAGCGTAGGGGGAGCCAACAATGAGCAGTTCTTC. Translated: CASSVGGANNEQFF. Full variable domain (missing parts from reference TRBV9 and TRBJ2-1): DSGVTQTPKHLITATGQRVTLRCSPRSGDLSVYWYQQSLDQGLQFLIQYYNGEERAKGNILERFSAQQFPDLHSELNLSSLELGDSALYFCASSVGGANNEQFFGPGTRLTVL.

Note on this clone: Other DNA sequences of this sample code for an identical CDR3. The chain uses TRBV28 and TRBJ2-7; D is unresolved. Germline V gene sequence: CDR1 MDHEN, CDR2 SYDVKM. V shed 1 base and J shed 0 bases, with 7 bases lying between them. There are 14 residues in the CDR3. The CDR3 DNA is TGTGCCAGCAGTTTATTTTCGAGCTCCTACGAGCAGTACTTC. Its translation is CASSLFSSSYEQYF.

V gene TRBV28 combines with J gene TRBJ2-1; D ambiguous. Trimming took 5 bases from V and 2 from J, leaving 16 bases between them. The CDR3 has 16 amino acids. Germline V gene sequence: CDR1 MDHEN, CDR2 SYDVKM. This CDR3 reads CASSRSAETAYNEQFF. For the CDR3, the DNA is TGTGCCAGCAGTCGTTCGGCTGAGACTGCCTACAATGAGCAGTTCTTC.

The CDR3 reads CASSVDSGQGNEQFF. CDR3 in DNA: TGTGCCAGCAGCGTAGACTCGGGACAGGGCAATGAGCAGTTCTTC. The chain couples TRBV9 to TRBJ2-1, with TRBD1 matching over 9 bases. The germline V gene encodes CDR1 SGDLS and CDR2 YYNGEE. The CDR3 totals 15 residues. The junction had 4 bases not matched to a gene; V was cut back by 0 bases and J by 6 bases.

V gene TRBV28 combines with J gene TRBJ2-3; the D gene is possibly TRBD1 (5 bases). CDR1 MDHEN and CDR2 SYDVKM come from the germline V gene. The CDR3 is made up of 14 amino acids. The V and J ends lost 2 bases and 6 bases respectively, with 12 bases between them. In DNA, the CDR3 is TGTGCCAGCAGTTTAGCCCAGGGTGTGGATACGCAGTATTTT. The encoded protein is CASSLAQGVDTQYF.

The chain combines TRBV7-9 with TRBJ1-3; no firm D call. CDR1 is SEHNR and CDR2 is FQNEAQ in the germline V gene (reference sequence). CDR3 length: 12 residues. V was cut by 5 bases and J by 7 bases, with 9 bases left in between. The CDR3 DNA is TGTGCCAGCAGCAAGACCGGTAACACCATATATTTT. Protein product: CASSKTGNTIYF.

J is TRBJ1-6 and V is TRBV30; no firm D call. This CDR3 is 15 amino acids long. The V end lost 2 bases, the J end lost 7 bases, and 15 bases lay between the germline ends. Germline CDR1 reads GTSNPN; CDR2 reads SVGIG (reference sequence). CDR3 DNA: TGTGCCTGGAGTTGGGCACTCGGCCCCAATTCACCCCTCCACTTT. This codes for CAWSWALGPNSPLHF. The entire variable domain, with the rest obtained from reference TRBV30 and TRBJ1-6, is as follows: SQTIHQWPATLVQPVGSPLSLECTVEGTSNPNLYWYRQAAGRGLQLLFYSVGIGQISSEVPQNLSASRPQDRQFILSSKKLLLSDSGFYLCAWSWALGPNSPLHFGNGTRLTVT.

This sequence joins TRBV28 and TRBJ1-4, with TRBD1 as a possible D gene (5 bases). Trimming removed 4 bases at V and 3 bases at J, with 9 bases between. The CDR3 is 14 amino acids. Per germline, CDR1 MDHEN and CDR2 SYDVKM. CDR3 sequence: CASSSRGANEKLFF. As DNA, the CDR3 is TGTGCCAGCAGTTCGAGGGGTGCTAATGAAAAACTGTTTTTT.